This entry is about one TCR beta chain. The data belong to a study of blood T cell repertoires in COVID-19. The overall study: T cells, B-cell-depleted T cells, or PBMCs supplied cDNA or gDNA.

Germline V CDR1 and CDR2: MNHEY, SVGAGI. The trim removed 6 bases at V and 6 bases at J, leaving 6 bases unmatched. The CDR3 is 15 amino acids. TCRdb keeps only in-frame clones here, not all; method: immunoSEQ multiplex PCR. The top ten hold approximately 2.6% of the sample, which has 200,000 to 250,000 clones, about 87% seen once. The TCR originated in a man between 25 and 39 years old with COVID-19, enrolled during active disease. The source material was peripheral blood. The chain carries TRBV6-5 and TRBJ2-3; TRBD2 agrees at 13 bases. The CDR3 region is CASSSTSGGWDTQYF. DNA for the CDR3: TGTGCCAGCAGCTCGACTAGCGGGGGGTGGGATACGCAGTATTTT.